A single sample gave rise to the 30 T cell receptor beta chains below, sequenced in a study of OX40 agonist ivuxolimab in advanced cancers. The repertoire was sequenced with immunoSEQ multiplex PCR; TCRdb's copy has only in-frame clones and lacks some. Of approximately 88,000 clones in the sample, more than 70% are singletons; the top ten hold around 0.7%. The material was CD4+ or CD8+ T cells sorted from blood, obtained in a trial of the OX40 agonist ivuxolimab. Receptors were obtained from an adult with an advanced solid tumor such as melanoma, head and neck, liver or kidney cancer.

The chain is built from TRBV7-2 and TRBJ2-5, with unresolved D. The CDR3 extends over 12 amino acids. CDR1 SGHTA and CDR2 FQGNSA come from the germline V gene. With 5 bases removed from V and 2 bases from J, the gap between germline ends came to 6 bases. Here the CDR3 reads CASSGVQETQYF. The CDR3, as DNA: TGTGCCAGCAGCGGGGTTCAAGAGACCCAGTACTTC.

The J gene is TRBJ1-1, the V gene TRBV30; D unclear. CDR3 length: 13 residues. Germline V gives CDR1 GTSNPN, CDR2 SVGIG (reference sequence). Deletions cut 2 bases from V and 1 base from J, with 8 bases between. CDR3 DNA sequence: TGTGCCTGGAGTAGAGGAGGGAACACTGAAGCTTTCTTT. This sequence encodes CAWSRGGNTEAFF. Complete variable domain (other parts from reference TRBV30 and TRBJ1-1): SQTIHQWPATLVQPVGSPLSLECTVEGTSNPNLYWYRQAAGRGLQLLFYSVGIGQISSEVPQNLSASRPQDRQFILSSKKLLLSDSGFYLCAWSRGGNTEAFFGQGTRLTVV.

The genes are TRBV6-1 and TRBJ1-2; 7 nucleotides line up with TRBD1. This CDR3 has 14 amino acids. After removal of 2 bases from V and 7 bases from J, the junction contained 7 bases not matched to a gene. Germline-derived CDR1 and CDR2 are MNHNS and SASEGT. The CDR3: CASSELGDRAGYTF. As DNA, the CDR3 is TGTGCCAGCAGTGAATTGGGCGACAGGGCTGGCTACACCTTC.

This sequence joins TRBV10-3 and TRBJ1-4; 7 positions match TRBD1. The CDR3 has 14 residues. Germline assignment: CDR1 ENHRY and CDR2 SYGVKD. J was trimmed by 6 bases and V by 0 bases; bases with no gene match: 1. CDR3 residues: CAISESTGDEKLFF. DNA for the CDR3: TGTGCCATCAGTGAGTCCACAGGGGATGAAAAACTGTTTTTT.

The rearrangement links TRBV10-3 to TRBJ2-3; D is uncertain. Germline V gene sequence: CDR1 ENHRY, CDR2 SYGVKD. The CDR3 loop spans 18 amino acids. Between the trimmed V and J ends, which lost 0 bases and 2 bases, there was a span of 18 bases. CDR3 residues: CAISESRPDTRYTDTQYF. CDR3 nucleotide sequence: TGTGCCATCAGTGAGTCCCGACCTGACACCCGGTACACAGATACGCAGTATTTT.

The CDR3 is CASSLMASNEKLFF. CDR3 nucleotides: TGCGCCAGCAGCTTGATGGCTTCTAATGAAAAACTGTTTTTT. This chain uses TRBV5-1 with TRBJ1-4; D is unresolved. CDR3 length equals 14 residues. CDR1 is SGHRS, CDR2 YFSETQ, per germline. V lost 1 base to trimming and J lost 3 bases, with 7 bases between them. Using reference TRBV5-1 and TRBJ1-4 for the parts outside the CDR3, the full variable domain is KAGVTQTPRYLIKTRGQQVTLSCSPISGHRSVSWYQQTPGQGLQFLFEYFSETQRNKGNFPGRFSGRQFSNSRSEMNVSTLELGDSALYLCASSLMASNEKLFFGSGTQLSVL.

This chain links TRBV15 with TRBJ2-7; D not resolved. V was clipped by 0 bases and J by 4 bases, with 10 bases between them. The CDR3 runs 14 residues. Germline V gene data show CDR1 as LNHNV and CDR2 as YYDKDF (reference sequence). The CDR3 here is CATSRESGSYEQYF. CDR3 nucleotides: TGTGCCACCAGCAGAGAGTCTGGATCGTACGAGCAGTACTTC.

The chain couples TRBV30 to TRBJ2-3; D is possibly TRBD2 (5 bases). Per the germline V gene, CDR1 is GTSNPN and CDR2 is SVGIG (reference sequence). The CDR3 runs 13 residues. Trimming shortened V by 4 bases and J by 2 bases, and 10 bases separated the two germline ends. The CDR3 region has the DNA TGTGCCTGGAATTCCGGGAACACAGATACGCAGTATTTT. This codes for CAWNSGNTDTQYF.

The chain joins TRBV18 to TRBJ1-2; D uncertain. CDR1 and CDR2 from the germline V gene are KGHSH and LQKENI. This CDR3 has 14 amino acids. Trimming took off 1 base at V and 3 bases at J, with 9 bases between the two ends. This CDR3 is CASSPRRADYGYTF. Here the CDR3 DNA reads TGTGCCAGCTCACCACGTAGGGCAGACTATGGCTACACCTTC.

This clone was counted only a few times. This chain links TRBV15 with TRBJ2-3, with 7 bases fitting TRBD1. The germline CDR1 and CDR2 sequences are LNHNV and YYDKDF (reference sequence). The CDR3 runs to 16 residues. V shed 1 base, J shed 0 bases, and the junction held 4 bases outside the gene matches. The CDR3 DNA sequence: TGTGCCACCAGCAGAGGGCCAGGGGGTAGCACAGATACGCAGTATTTT. This gives the protein CATSRGPGGSTDTQYF.

The chain couples TRBV5-8 to TRBJ2-7; tentatively, D is TRBD2 (5 bases). Per germline, CDR1 SGHTS and CDR2 YDEGEE. The V gene lost 4 bases and the J gene lost 1 base, with 15 bases spanning the gap. This CDR3 comprises 15 residues. The DNA of the CDR3 is TGTGCCAGCAGCCCGAACCAACTAGGTTCCTACGAGCAGTACTTC. It translates to CASSPNQLGSYEQYF.

V gene TRBV5-6 combines with J gene TRBJ2-7; a possible D gene is TRBD1 (5 bases). The CDR3 contains 11 residues. The germline V gene encodes CDR1 SGHDT and CDR2 YYEEEE. V lost 2 bases and J 6 bases, leaving 6 bases between the germline ends. CDR3 sequence reads: CASSFRGEQYF. DNA for the CDR3: TGTGCCAGCAGCTTTAGGGGCGAGCAGTACTTC.

This clone turned up a few times. J is TRBJ1-2 and V is TRBV6-5, with D possibly being TRBD1 (6 bases). The CDR3 length is 14 residues. V was pared by 6 bases and J by 8 bases, with 19 bases between. The germline CDR1 and CDR2 sequences are MNHEY and SVGAGI. The CDR3 nucleotides are TGTGCCAGCAGCTTGCGATGGGGGGGCAACGGCTACACCTTC. Residues: CASSLRWGGNGYTF.

The rearrangement uses TRBV12-2 and TRBJ2-5; the D segment call TRBD1 is taken from the table without a DNA check. TRBV12-2 is a known pseudogene. The length of the CDR3 is 14 residues. The CDR3 protein is CASRLGDNQETQYF. The DNA for the CDR3 is TGTGCAAGTCGCTTAGGTGACAACCAAGAGACCCAGTACTTC.

The chain recombines TRBV19 with TRBJ1-2; the match to TRBD1 covers 7 bases. V lost 6 bases, J lost 4 bases, and 5 bases stayed unmatched. The germline gives CDR1 LNHDA, CDR2 SQIVND (reference sequence). The CDR3 runs 13 residues. The DNA of the CDR3 is TGTGCCAGTAGGGAGACAGGGATCTATGGCTACACCTTC. Translating it yields CASRETGIYGYTF.

The chain employs TRBV27 and TRBJ2-7; 10 bases line up with TRBD2. Losses at the gene ends were 1 base for V and 3 bases for J; bases not matched to a gene: 6. CDR3 length equals 16 residues. Germline V CDR1 and CDR2: MNHEY, SMNVEV (reference sequence). This chain's CDR3 is CASSLWASGRVYEQYF. The CDR3 bases are TGTGCCAGCAGTTTATGGGCTAGCGGGAGAGTCTACGAGCAGTACTTC.

The gene calls are TRBV18 and TRBJ2-5; 13 bases agree with TRBD2. This CDR3 spans 16 amino acids. The V segment lost 0 bases and the J segment 6 bases; nucleotides outside the gene matches: 4. Germline V gene sequence: CDR1 KGHSH, CDR2 LQKENI. Here the CDR3 DNA reads TGTGCCAGCTCACCACCGGGACTAGCGGGACGGAAGACCCAGTACTTC. Translation gives CASSPPGLAGRKTQYF.

The gene calls are TRBV9 and TRBJ2-5; D is possibly TRBD2 (7 bases). The CDR3 is made up of 16 amino acids. Germline-derived CDR1 and CDR2 are SGDLS and YYNGEE. V was trimmed by 4 bases and J by 1 base, leaving 17 bases between them. Here the CDR3 DNA reads TGTGCCAGCAGCCCCGGGGGGCTAGTAGGCCAAGAGACCCAGTACTTC. Protein sequence: CASSPGGLVGQETQYF.

V is TRBV25-1 and J is TRBJ2-1; 8 bases agree with TRBD1. Germline CDR1 MGHDK, CDR2 SYGVNS. The CDR3 contains 16 residues. V was clipped by 1 base and J by 12 bases; unmatched bases: 14. The CDR3 DNA sequence: TGTGCCAGCAGTGAATTGTTACAGGGGGTGCTCGATGGGCAGTTCTTC. This translates into CASSELLQGVLDGQFF. Supplemented by reference TRBV25-1 and TRBJ2-1, the full variable domain reads EADIYQTPRYLVIGTGKKITLECSQTMGHDKMYWYQQDPGMELHLIHYSYGVNSTEKGDLSSESTVSRIRTEHFPLTLESARPSHTSQYLCASSELLQGVLDGQFFGPGTRLTVL.

This clone appeared a few times. The chain recombines TRBV5-4 with TRBJ1-6; weak D call: TRBD1 (5 bases). The CDR3 has 15 residues. V was trimmed by 3 bases and J by 10 bases, leaving 17 bases between them. In germline, CDR1 is SGHNT, CDR2 YYREEE (reference sequence). This chain's CDR3 is CASSSRPEGDSPLHF. CDR3 nucleotides: TGTGCCAGCAGCTCGCGGCCCGAAGGGGACTCACCCCTCCACTTT.

The CDR3 here is CASSLGSGDSYEQYF. The CDR3 bases are TGTGCCAGCAGCTTAGGATCCGGGGACTCCTACGAGCAGTACTTC. The chain joins TRBV11-2 to TRBJ2-7, with D possibly matching TRBD2 (5 bases). CDR3 size: 15 residues. The germline V gene encodes CDR1 SGHAT and CDR2 FQNNGV. V was cut by 1 base and J by 0 bases, with 10 bases left in between.

The gene calls are TRBV27 and TRBJ2-2; 16 bases agree with TRBD2. The CDR3 is 18 amino acids. From germline, CDR1 is MNHEY and CDR2 SMNVEV (reference sequence). The V and J ends lost 2 bases and 4 bases, in that order; junction bases with no gene match: 4. CDR3 DNA: TGTGCCAGCAGTTTAGAGGGACTAGCGGGAGGGTTCACCGGGGAGCTGTTTTTT. This codes for CASSLEGLAGGFTGELFF.

The V gene is TRBV11-2, the J gene TRBJ2-1, with D possibly TRBD2 on 7 matching bases. The CDR3 totals 14 residues. V gave up 2 bases and J gave up 10 bases, with 15 bases separating them. Germline V gene sequence: CDR1 SGHAT, CDR2 FQNNGV. CDR3 loop: CASSLLGGAGEQFF. The CDR3, as DNA: TGTGCCAGCAGCTTATTGGGGGGGGCCGGAGAGCAGTTCTTC.

The chain combines TRBV9 with TRBJ2-3; D remains ambiguous. The CDR3 has 12 amino acids. Germline values: CDR1 SGDLS, CDR2 YYNGEE. Trimming pared 0 bases from V and 2 bases from J, leaving 1 base between. The CDR3: CASSVATDTQYF. CDR3 sequence (DNA): TGTGCCAGCAGCGTAGCCACAGATACGCAGTATTTT.

This sequence joins TRBV28 and TRBJ2-7; 7 bases align to TRBD1. Germline lookup yields CDR1 MDHEN and CDR2 SYDVKM. The J segment lost 3 bases and the V segment lost 7 bases, leaving 3 bases of the junction unmatched. This CDR3 region has 12 residues. CDR3 DNA: TGTGCCAGCAAGGGGACAGTCTACGAGCAGTACTTC. Translating gives CASKGTVYEQYF.

This chain connects TRBV5-4 to TRBJ2-5; D is uncertain. The germline V gene encodes CDR1 SGHNT and CDR2 YYREEE (reference sequence). V lost 5 bases and J lost 1, with 12 bases in between. The CDR3 sequence is 14 residues long. The CDR3 is CASSPAKAQETQYF. The DNA of the CDR3 is TGTGCCAGCAGTCCTGCAAAAGCCCAAGAGACCCAGTACTTC. Combining the CDR3 with reference TRBV5-4 and TRBJ2-5 gives the whole variable domain ETGVTQSPTHLIKTRGQQVTLRCSSQSGHNTVSWYQQALGQGPQFIFQYYREEENGRGNFPPRFSGLQFPNYSSELNVNALELDDSALYLCASSPAKAQETQYFGPGTRLLVL.

The CDR3 here is CASSTGRAYEQYF. The CDR3 DNA is TGTGCCAGCAGCACAGGGAGGGCCTACGAGCAGTACTTC. V gene TRBV11-3 combines with J gene TRBJ2-7; the D gene is possibly TRBD2 (7 bases). Germline CDR1 and CDR2: SGHNT and YENEEA. This CDR3 contains 13 residues. Trimming cost V 5 bases and J 2 bases, with 10 bases left between them. Supplemented by reference TRBV11-3 and TRBJ2-7, the full variable domain reads EAGVVQSPRYKIIEKKQPVAFWCNPISGHNTLYWYLQNLGQGPELLIRYENEEAVDDSQLPKDRFSAERLKGVDSTLKIQPAELGDSAVYLCASSTGRAYEQYFGPGTRLTVT.

The CDR3 reads CAWGLLYEQYF. CDR3 bases: TGTGCCTGGGGACTCCTCTACGAGCAGTACTTC. The V call is TRBV30, the J call TRBJ2-7, with D perhaps TRBD2 (5 bases). Trimming cost V 5 bases and J 3 bases, with 8 bases left between them. This CDR3 contains 11 residues. Germline-derived CDR1 and CDR2 are GTSNPN and SVGIG (reference sequence).

The chain joins TRBV19 to TRBJ2-7, with 9 bases that match TRBD1. The germline gives CDR1 LNHDA, CDR2 SQIVND (reference sequence). J lost 3 bases, V lost 4 bases, and 4 bases had no gene match. The CDR3 contains 14 residues. DNA for the CDR3: TGTGCCAGTAGTAGGGGACAGGGTGGCTACGAGCAGTACTTC. It specifies CASSRGQGGYEQYF.

The chain employs TRBV30 and TRBJ2-7; a weak D match, TRBD2 (5 bases). The CDR3 is 11 amino acids. V shed 8 bases and J shed 6 bases, with 14 bases lying between them. From germline, CDR1 is GTSNPN and CDR2 SVGIG (reference sequence). For the CDR3, the DNA is TGTGCCCACGGGTCAACTAGCGAGCAGTACTTC. Translated, it gives CAHGSTSEQYF.